A single sample is the source of the 9 T cell receptor beta chains below, sequenced in a study of Graves' ophthalmopathy and Graves' hyperthyroidism. Beta-chain TCR CDR3 regions were amplified from RNA transcripts. The library came from an HTBI-primed first-round RT-PCR and a second-round multiplex PCR. Each CDR3 protein gets one entry after TCRdb re-called the multiplex PCR reads with MiXCR. The sample includes over a million distinct CDR3 sequences, roughly two fifths of them seen just once. Sequenced: peripheral blood or thyroid tissue (not recorded which). Receptor source: an adult man with Graves' hyperthyroidism.

There are many counts of this clonotype. The chain couples TRBV9 to TRBJ2-7, with a possible D match to TRBD2 (6 bases). The CDR3 totals 16 residues. From germline, CDR1 is SGDLS and CDR2 YYNGEE. The V end lost 0 bases, the J end lost 6 bases, and 19 bases lay between the germline ends. Here the CDR3 reads CASSVAAVAGEVEQYF. The CDR3, as DNA: TGTGCCAGCAGCGTAGCGGCAGTAGCCGGGGAGGTCGAGCAGTACTTC. The full variable domain, its missing parts supplied by reference TRBV9 and TRBJ2-7, is DSGVTQTPKHLITATGQRVTLRCSPRSGDLSVYWYQQSLDQGLQFLIQYYNGEERAKGNILERFSAQQFPDLHSELNLSSLELGDSALYFCASSVAAVAGEVEQYFGPGTRLTVT.

Many counts were recorded for this clonotype. The rearrangement joins TRBV5-1 to TRBJ1-1, with TRBD1 matching over 9 bases. Trimming removed 0 bases from V and 2 bases from J; junction bases left unmatched: 2. The CDR3 has 15 residues. Germline V gene lookup returns CDR1 SGHRS and CDR2 YFSETQ. This CDR3 reads CASSLGTGENTEAFF. CDR3 bases: TGCGCCAGCAGCTTGGGGACAGGGGAAAACACTGAAGCTTTCTTT.

This clonotype was seen more than once but under ten times. The CDR3 DNA sequence: TGTGCCAGCAGTTACTCGGAGACAGGGGGTTATCAGCCCCAGCATTTT. This translates into CASSYSETGGYQPQHF. This sequence joins TRBV6-6 and TRBJ1-5; 9 nucleotides match TRBD1. Trimming cost V 0 bases and J 5 bases; bases outside gene matches: 5. In germline, CDR1 is MNHNY, CDR2 SVGAGI (reference sequence). The CDR3 runs 16 residues.

The chain has TRBV25-1 and TRBJ1-4, with D unresolved. V lost 1 base and J lost 5, with 17 bases in between. The CDR3 has 17 amino acids. Germline V gene sequence: CDR1 MGHDK, CDR2 SYGVNS. This CDR3 reads CASSEFPRRSYNEKLFF. The CDR3 DNA is TGTGCCAGCAGTGAATTCCCGAGGAGGTCTTACAATGAAAAACTGTTTTTT.

The chain couples TRBV12-3 or TRBV12-4 to TRBJ1-5; no clear D. Trimming stripped 2 bases from V and 0 bases from J, with 8 bases between. The CDR3 runs to 15 residues. The CDR3 DNA reads TGTGCCAGCAGTTTATCAGCAGTTAGCAATCAGCCCCAGCATTTT. Protein: CASSLSAVSNQPQHF.

This clonotype showed up many times. The chain is built from TRBV7-2 and TRBJ1-1; no clear D. Trimming removed 4 bases from V and 6 bases from J, with 6 bases in between. The CDR3 runs to 11 residues. From germline, CDR1 is SGHTA and CDR2 FQGNSA. CDR3 DNA sequence: TGTGCCAGCAGCTATCAGTCTGAAGCTTTCTTT. This codes for CASSYQSEAFF.

There are many counts of this clonotype. This rearrangement joins TRBV28 to TRBJ1-6; D call uncertain. Germline V gives CDR1 MDHEN, CDR2 SYDVKM. The CDR3 loop spans 14 amino acids. Trimming cost V 7 bases and J 9 bases, with 16 bases left between them. CDR3: CASIPGDPSSPLHF. CDR3 coding DNA: TGTGCCAGCATCCCGGGAGACCCTAGTTCACCCCTCCACTTT. The whole variable domain, filled in from reference TRBV28 and TRBJ1-6, reads DVKVTQSSRYLVKRTGEKVFLECVQDMDHENMFWYRQDPGLGLRLIYFSYDVKMKEKGDIPEGYSVSREKKERFSLILESASTNQTSMYLCASIPGDPSSPLHFGNGTRLTVT.

This clonotype was counted a few times. V usage is TRBV5-8 and J usage is TRBJ2-6; D may be TRBD1 (6 bases). V lost 2 bases and J 1 base, leaving 10 bases between the germline ends. Germline V CDR1 and CDR2: SGHTS, YDEGEE. The CDR3 is 16 residues long. The CDR3 sequence is CASSFQQGSGANVLTF. Here the CDR3 DNA reads TGTGCCAGCAGCTTTCAACAGGGATCTGGGGCCAACGTCCTGACTTTC.

This chain connects TRBV7-2 to TRBJ2-5; D is possibly TRBD2 (6 bases). The CDR3 extends over 18 amino acids. Germline lookup yields CDR1 SGHTA and CDR2 FQGNSA. V was pared by 1 base and J by 3 bases, with 21 bases between. Written as DNA, the CDR3 is TGTGCCAGCAGCTTAGGTAGGGGAGGAAGGATCAGCAAAGAGACCCAGTACTTC. Its protein product is CASSLGRGGRISKETQYF.